This T cell receptor (beta chain) was recovered during a study of blood T cell repertoires in COVID-19. A Seattle source enrolled patients during active infection and followed them longitudinally. The CDR3 is 14 residues long. CDR1 is SGHAT, CDR2 FQDESV, per germline (reference sequence). The V end lost 5 bases, the J end lost 1 base, and 11 bases lay between the germline ends. This table comes from immunoSEQ multiplex PCR, and its TCRdb copy is limited to in-frame clones, with some not included. The data hold about 89,000 clones, with 65% to 85% observed a single time. The TCR sequence derives from a man aged 65 to 79 with COVID-19, enrolled during active disease. Sample: peripheral blood. The rearrangement joins TRBV11-1 to TRBJ2-5, with D perhaps matching TRBD2 (6 bases). The CDR3 loop reads CASSRGAPQETQYF. As DNA, the CDR3 is TGTGCCAGCAGCCGCGGGGCACCCCAAGAGACCCAGTACTTC.